The source of this T cell receptor (beta chain) is a study of regulatory T cells in long-lasting Graves disease. As for time point: persistent/refractory GD, antithyroid drugs over 5 years with positive TRAb. Following extraction of RNA from PBMCs, that RNA was used to make the TCR library. TCR beta libraries were built with iRepertoire HTBI primers and Arm-PCR of CDR3 regions. TCRdb independently ran MiXCR on the multiplex PCR reads; one entry per CDR3 protein. This table holds fewer than 400,000 distinct CDR3 sequences, 20% to 25% found once. This clonotype was picked up many times. The CDR3 has 12 residues. Trimming removed 0 bases from V and 8 bases from J, with 8 bases in between. Germline CDR1 SGHDT, CDR2 YYEEEE.

The TCR comes from a female donor with Graves disease. The sequences come from peripheral blood mononuclear cells (PBMCs), collected when the disease was refractory, from a patient treated with antithyroid drugs. The chain employs TRBV5-6 and TRBJ2-5; D uncertain. As DNA, the CDR3 is TGTGCCAGCAGCTTGGCCGGGTCAACCCAGTACTTC. Its protein is CASSLAGSTQYF.